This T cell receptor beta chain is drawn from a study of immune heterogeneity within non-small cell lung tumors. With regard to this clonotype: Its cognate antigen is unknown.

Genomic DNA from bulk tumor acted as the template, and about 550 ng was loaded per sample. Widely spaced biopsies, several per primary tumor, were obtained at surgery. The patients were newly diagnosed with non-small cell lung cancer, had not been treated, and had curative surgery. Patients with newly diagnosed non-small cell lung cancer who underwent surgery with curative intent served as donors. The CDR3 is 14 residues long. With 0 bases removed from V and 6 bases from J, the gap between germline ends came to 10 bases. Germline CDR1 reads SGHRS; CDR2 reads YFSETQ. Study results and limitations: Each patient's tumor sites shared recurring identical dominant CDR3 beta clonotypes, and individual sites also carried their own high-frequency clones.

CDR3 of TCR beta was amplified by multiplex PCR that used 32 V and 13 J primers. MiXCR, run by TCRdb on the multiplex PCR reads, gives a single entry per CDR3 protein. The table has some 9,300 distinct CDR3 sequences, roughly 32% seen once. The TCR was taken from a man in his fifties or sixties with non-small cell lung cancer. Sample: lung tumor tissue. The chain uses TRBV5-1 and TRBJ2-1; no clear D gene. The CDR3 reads CASSLGATLNEQFF. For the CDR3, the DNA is TGCGCCAGCAGCTTGGGCGCTACCCTCAATGAGCAGTTCTTC.